The rows below give T cell receptor beta chains drawn from one sample of a study of blood T cell repertoires in COVID-19. Sequencing used immunoSEQ multiplex PCR; TCRdb keeps in-frame clones, though not all of them. This sample has about 120,000 clones, with roughly 81% found just once. Specimen: peripheral blood. These receptors all stem from a human donor in a cohort sampled during active COVID-19. CDR3s include the opening cysteine and the closing phenylalanine or tryptophan. D genes are given only for firm matches. Some rows have no size entry. The others give once, few or many, or a class for an expanded clone.

TRBJ2-7 16 TRBV11-2 TRBD2 . CASSLRIAGGSYEQYF TGTGCCAGCAGCTTAAGGATAGCGGGGGGATCCTACGAGCAGTACTTC
TRBJ2-1 15 TRBV28 TRBD1 once CASSLGQGPYNEQFF TGTGCCAGCAGTTTGGGACAGGGGCCGTACAATGAGCAGTTCTTC
TRBJ2-1 14 TRBV27 . . CASRISTPRDEQFF TGTGCCAGCAGGATTAGTACGCCCCGCGATGAGCAGTTCTTC
TRBJ2-1 16 TRBV7-2 TRBD2 . CASSLEASGSYNEQFF TGTGCCAGCAGCTTAGAGGCTAGCGGGAGTTACAATGAGCAGTTCTTC
TRBJ2-1 12 TRBV10-3 . . CATTSEGDEQFF TGTGCCACCACTTCGGAGGGCGATGAGCAGTTCTTC
TRBJ2-1 15 TRBV11-2 TRBD2 . CASSPSGIPYNEQFF TGTGCCAGCAGCCCGAGCGGGATACCCTACAATGAGCAGTTCTTC
TRBJ2-7 15 TRBV9 TRBD2 . CASSVGVDSGDEQYF TGTGCCAGCAGCGTAGGGGTGGATAGCGGGGACGAGCAGTACTTC
TRBJ1-3 15 TRBV5-6 . . CASSPGSRSGNTIYF TGTGCCAGCAGCCCGGGTAGTCGGTCTGGAAACACCATATATTTT
TRBJ2-1 14 TRBV6-2/TRBV6-3 TRBD2 . CASSLTGTSNEQFF TGTGCCAGCAGTCTAACCGGGACTAGCAATGAGCAGTTCTTC
TRBJ2-3 16 TRBV7-2 . . CASSGLTGSGTDTQYF TGTGCCAGCAGCGGTTTGACAGGCTCTGGGACAGATACGCAGTATTTT
TRBJ1-4 15 TRBV14 TRBD1 . CASSRDRGPNEKLFF TGTGCCAGCAGCCGCGACAGGGGGCCTAATGAAAAACTGTTTTTT
TRBJ2-2 16 TRBV5-1 TRBD2 . CASSSATSENTGELFF TGCGCCAGCAGCTCGGCGACTAGCGAGAACACCGGGGAGCTGTTTTTT
TRBJ2-7 15 TRBV11-1 . . CASSLGPLGDYEQYF TGTGCCAGCAGCTTAGGTCCCCTCGGGGACTACGAGCAGTACTTC
TRBJ2-1 16 TRBV6-2/TRBV6-3 TRBD2 . CASSYGTSGRYNEQFF TGTGCCAGCAGTTACGGGACTAGCGGGAGGTACAATGAGCAGTTCTTC
TRBJ1-2 16 TRBV5-1 . . CASSAFVDNHGYGYTF TGCGCCAGCAGCGCCTTCGTAGACAACCACGGCTATGGCTACACCTTC
TRBJ2-1 16 TRBV29-1 TRBD1 . CSVEDLRDARQGEQFF TGCAGCGTTGAAGATCTGCGGGACGCACGACAGGGGGAGCAGTTCTTC
TRBJ2-1 17 TRBV7-6 TRBD2 . CASSLVGWTSGTNEQFF TGTGCCAGCAGCTTAGTGGGCTGGACTAGCGGGACCAATGAGCAGTTCTTC
TRBJ1-5 15 TRBV5-1 . once CASSPLGGVTQPQHF TGCGCCAGCAGCCCGCTCGGGGGGGTAACTCAGCCCCAGCATTTT
TRBJ1-5 15 TRBV4-3 . . CASSQVQGWNQPQHF TGCGCCAGCAGCCAAGTACAGGGCTGGAATCAGCCCCAGCATTTT
TRBJ2-7 16 TRBV7-2 TRBD2 . CASSSRGAGVTYEQYF TGTGCCAGCAGCTCCCGTGGAGCGGGAGTTACCTACGAGCAGTACTTC
TRBJ1-6 16 TRBV5-6 . . CASSSGQTPYNSPLHF TGTGCCAGCAGCTCCGGACAGACGCCCTATAATTCACCCCTCCACTTT
TRBJ2-1 13 TRBV28 TRBD2 . CASRHSSGGVEFF TGTGCCAGCAGACACTCTAGCGGGGGGGTAGAGTTCTTC
TRBJ2-7 17 TRBV21-1 . . CASSNIGRQGPNYEQYF TGTGCCAGCAGCAATATAGGGAGACAGGGGCCTAACTACGAGCAGTACTTC
TRBJ2-1 16 TRBV5-1 TRBD2 . CASSLEAGGSYNEQFF TGCGCCAGCAGCCTGGAGGCGGGGGGCTCCTACAATGAGCAGTTCTTC
TRBJ1-2 14 TRBV30 . few CAWSVGPGGAGYTF TGTGCCTGGAGTGTAGGTCCCGGGGGAGCTGGCTACACCTTC
TRBJ2-5 16 TRBV24-1 TRBD2 . CATSDLASGREETQYF TGTGCCACCAGTGATTTGGCTAGCGGGAGGGAAGAGACCCAGTACTTC
TRBJ2-5 12 TRBV6-5 . . CASSYLGATQYF TGTGCCAGCAGTTACTTGGGGGCGACCCAGTACTTC